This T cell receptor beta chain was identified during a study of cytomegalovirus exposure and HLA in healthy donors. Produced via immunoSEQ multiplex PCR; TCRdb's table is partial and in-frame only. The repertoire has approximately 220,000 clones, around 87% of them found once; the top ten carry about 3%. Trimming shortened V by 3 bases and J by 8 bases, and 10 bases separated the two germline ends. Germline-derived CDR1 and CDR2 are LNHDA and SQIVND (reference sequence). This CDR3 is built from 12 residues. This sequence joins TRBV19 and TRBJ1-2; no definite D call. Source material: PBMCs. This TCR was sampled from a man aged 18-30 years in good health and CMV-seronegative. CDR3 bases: TGTGCCAGTAGTATGGCGGGGAGCGGCTACACCTTC. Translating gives CASSMAGSGYTF. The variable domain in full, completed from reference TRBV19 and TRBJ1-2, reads DGGITQSPKYLFRKEGQNVTLSCEQNLNHDAMYWYRQDPGQGLRLIYYSQIVNDFQKGDIAEGYSVSREKKESFPLTVTSAQKNPTAFYLCASSMAGSGYTFGSGTRLTVV.